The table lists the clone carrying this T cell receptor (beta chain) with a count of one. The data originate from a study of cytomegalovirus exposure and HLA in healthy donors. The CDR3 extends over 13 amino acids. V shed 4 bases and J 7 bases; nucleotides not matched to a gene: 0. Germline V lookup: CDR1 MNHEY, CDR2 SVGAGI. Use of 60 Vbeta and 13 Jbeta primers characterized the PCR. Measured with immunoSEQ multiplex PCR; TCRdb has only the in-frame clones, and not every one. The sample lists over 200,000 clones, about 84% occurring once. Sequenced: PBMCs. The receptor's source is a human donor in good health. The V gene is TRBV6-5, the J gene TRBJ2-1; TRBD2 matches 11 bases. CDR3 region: CASSLAGGNEQFF. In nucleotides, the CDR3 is TGTGCCAGCAGTTTAGCGGGAGGGAATGAGCAGTTCTTC.